Each of the 8 T cell receptor beta chains below was sequenced from the same sample in a study of T cells in Graves' hyperthyroidism and ophthalmopathy. The CDR3 regions of TCR beta were amplified from RNA transcripts. RT-PCR in the first round (using the HTBI primer set) targeted the TCR CDR3. TCRdb analysed the multiplex PCR reads with MiXCR anew, one entry per CDR3 protein. Of more than 350,000 distinct CDR3 sequences in the sample, around 13% were seen once. The sequenced material came from blood. These receptors all stem from a young woman with Graves' ophthalmopathy.

There are many counts of this clonotype. The chain combines TRBV6-2 or TRBV6-3 with TRBJ1-1; TRBD1 might be the D (5 bases). V lost 2 bases to trimming and J lost 7 bases, with 14 bases between them. The CDR3 totals 14 residues. Germline V gene sequence: CDR1 MNHEY, CDR2 SVGEGT. The DNA of the CDR3 is TGTGCCAGCAGTTACGGCCAGGGCCGATTTGAAGCTTTCTTT. As protein: CASSYGQGRFEAFF.

This clonotype has ten or more counts. The rearrangement uses TRBV27 and TRBJ2-1; 11 positions match TRBD2. Per the germline V gene, CDR1 is MNHEY and CDR2 is SMNVEV (reference sequence). CDR3 length equals 17 residues. V was pared by 2 bases and J by 4 bases, with 7 bases of the junction left unmatched. The CDR3 is CASSLTLTSGKYNEQFF. CDR3 DNA: TGTGCCAGCAGTTTAACCCTGACTAGCGGGAAGTACAATGAGCAGTTCTTC.

This clonotype was detected only a few times. This rearrangement joins TRBV28 to TRBJ1-3; possibly TRBD1 for D (6 bases). The V gene's germline CDR1 is MDHEN and CDR2 SYDVKM. V was cut by 1 base and J by 3 bases, with 16 bases left in between. CDR3 size: 17 residues. The CDR3 sequence is CASSLSIKDSYGNTIYF. The CDR3 region has the DNA TGTGCCAGCAGTTTATCAATTAAGGACAGCTATGGAAACACCATATATTTT. The complete variable domain, with remaining parts taken from reference TRBV28 and TRBJ1-3, reads DVKVTQSSRYLVKRTGEKVFLECVQDMDHENMFWYRQDPGLGLRLIYFSYDVKMKEKGDIPEGYSVSREKKERFSLILESASTNQTSMYLCASSLSIKDSYGNTIYFGEGSWLTVV.

This clonotype was counted many times. The CDR3: CASSLGIPGESTEAFF. The CDR3 DNA sequence: TGTGCCAGCAGCTTAGGAATCCCAGGAGAGAGCACTGAAGCTTTCTTT. The chain joins TRBV7-9 to TRBJ1-1; D gene unclear. Germline assignment: CDR1 SEHNR and CDR2 FQNEAQ (reference sequence). The germline V and J ends were trimmed by 1 base and 4 bases, with 16 bases remaining between them. CDR3 length equals 16 residues.

This clonotype has more than one count but fewer than ten. The chain is built from TRBV5-6 and TRBJ2-1; D might be TRBD2 (5 bases). Trimming cost V 4 bases and J 0 bases, with 8 bases left between them. The CDR3 runs 14 residues. In germline, CDR1 is SGHDT, CDR2 YYEEEE. CDR3 bases: TGTGCCAGCAGCCCCGAGGGCTCCTACAATGAGCAGTTCTTC. Translation: CASSPEGSYNEQFF.

This clonotype has at least ten counts. The gene calls are TRBV28 and TRBJ1-4; D may be TRBD1 (6 bases). V lost 2 bases and J lost 8, with 12 bases in between. The germline gives CDR1 MDHEN, CDR2 SYDVKM. The CDR3 has 14 residues. DNA of the CDR3: TGTGCCAGCAGTTTACAGGGGTCGTACGAAAAACTGTTTTTT. This gives the protein CASSLQGSYEKLFF.

This clonotype came up many times. The V and J genes are TRBV7-9 and TRBJ1-2; D is possibly TRBD1 (6 bases). CDR1 is SEHNR and CDR2 is FQNEAQ in the germline V gene (reference sequence). V was trimmed by 1 base and J by 5 bases, leaving 11 bases between them. The CDR3 length is 14 residues. The CDR3 DNA follows: TGTGCCAGCAGCTTAGGAGAGGGGACATATGGCTACACCTTC. This codes for CASSLGEGTYGYTF.

This clonotype was found a few times. The V gene is TRBV5-1, the J gene TRBJ2-2, with D perhaps TRBD2 (5 bases). Germline V lookup: CDR1 SGHRS, CDR2 YFSETQ. The V and J ends lost 0 bases and 7 bases respectively, with 7 bases between them. CDR3 size: 13 residues. The DNA for the CDR3 is TGCGCCAGCAGCTTGGACAGCGGCGGGGAGCTGTTTTTT. Its translation is CASSLDSGGELFF.